A few counts support the clone carrying this T cell receptor beta chain. Individual TCR cDNA molecules each bore their own unique molecular identifier. One entry per CDR3 protein, called by TCRdb with MiXCR from the 5' RACE reads. This table has around 47,000 distinct CDR3 sequences, about 7.4% appearing once. This sample is part of a study of spatial heterogeneity in lung cancer. Study in general: When available, follow-up PBMC samples taken a median of roughly 26 months after resection were sequenced.

V lost 0 bases and J 8 bases, leaving 19 bases between the germline ends. The CDR3 is 16 amino acids. The germline CDR1 and CDR2 sequences are SGHAT and FQNNGV. Time point defined: blood at routine non-recurrence follow-up after resection. Unsorted whole RNA from tumor, nontumor lung or frozen PBMC underwent sequencing. This receptor was identified in a female donor with early-stage non-small cell lung cancer. V and J are TRBV11-2 and TRBJ1-2, with D unclear. This sample comprised PBMCs, obtained at follow-up. The CDR3 DNA follows: TGTGCCAGCAGCTTAGAGATCCCCCAAGGCTGGGAAGGCTACACCTTC. It is translated as CASSLEIPQGWEGYTF.